Listed below are T cell receptor beta chains from one sample, sequenced in a study of neurological immune-mediated disorders. TCRdb re-called the 5' RACE reads through MiXCR, storing one row per CDR3 protein. This table has about 33,000 distinct CDR3 sequences, about 1.4% appearing once. The sequenced sample was PBMCs. Every receptor here comes from a woman aged 30 to 39 with multiple sclerosis. CDR3s include the opening cysteine and the closing phenylalanine or tryptophan. Fields, in order: D gene, J gene, V gene, clone size, CDR3 DNA, CDR3 protein. A D gene is named only where the DNA matches it firmly. The listing skips clone size in some rows; elsewhere it reads once, few, many or a size class.

>.|TRBJ2-3|TRBV4-3|few
TGCGCCAGCAGCCAAGGGGTGGGCGATACGCAGTATTTT
CASSQGVGDTQYF
>.|TRBJ2-3|TRBV7-3|many
TGTGCCAGCAGCTTAATATCTCTGGATACGCAGTATTTT
CASSLISLDTQYF
>.|TRBJ2-3|TRBV20-1|many
TGCAGTGCTAAAGACGGTGGCTCTAGCACAGATACGCAGTATTTT
CSAKDGGSSTDTQYF
>TRBD1|TRBJ1-2|TRBV10-3|many
TGTGCCATCAGTGAACAGGGGAACTATGGCTACACCTTC
CAISEQGNYGYTF
>.|TRBJ2-1|TRBV29-1|many
TGCAGCGCCTGGGACAATGAGCAGTTCTTC
CSAWDNEQFF
>.|TRBJ2-3|TRBV5-1|many
TGCGCCAGCAGCTTGGTTCCGGGGTTAAGCACAGATACGCAGTATTTT
CASSLVPGLSTDTQYF
>TRBD2|TRBJ2-5|TRBV7-2|many
TGTGCCAGCAGCTCAGGACTAGAGGAGACCCAGTACTTC
CASSSGLEETQYF
>.|TRBJ2-5|TRBV7-9|many
TGTGCCAGCAGCCCTCCGGGTAACGAAGAGACCCAGTACTTC
CASSPPGNEETQYF
>.|TRBJ1-1|TRBV12-3/TRBV12-4|many
TGTGCCAGCAGTTTAGGCAGGAACACTGAAGCTTTCTTT
CASSLGRNTEAFF
>.|TRBJ2-1|TRBV29-1|few
TGCAGCGTTGAAACAGGGGGGGTGGGTAATGAGCAGTTATTC
CSVETGGVGNEQLF
>.|TRBJ1-2|TRBV12-3/TRBV12-4|many
TGTGCCAGCAGTTTAAGAGTCCATGGCTACACCTTC
CASSLRVHGYTF
>.|TRBJ2-1|TRBV20-1|many
TGCAGTGTCCCCGGGACCTCGACCAATGAGCAGTTCTTC
CSVPGTSTNEQFF
>.|TRBJ2-3|TRBV5-1|many
TGCGCCAGCAGCCCCGCAGAGCGGGGACAAGATACGCAGTATTTT
CASSPAERGQDTQYF
>TRBD2|TRBJ2-3|TRBV5-4|many
TGTGCCAGCAGCTTGGGCGGGGGGTTTGCAGATACGCAGTATTTT
CASSLGGGFADTQYF
>.|TRBJ2-1|TRBV20-1|many
TGCAGTGCTAGTAAATCGTTATATAGCTCCTACAATGAGCAGTTCTTC
CSASKSLYSSYNEQFF
>.|TRBJ2-2|TRBV10-3|many
TGTGCCATCACCGGGGTTAACACCGGGGAGCTGTTTTTT
CAITGVNTGELFF
>TRBD2|TRBJ2-2|TRBV4-2|medium-sized
TGTGCCAGCAGCCAAGGTGAGGCTAGCGGGGCGCTAGACACCGGGGAGCTGTTTTTT
CASSQGEASGALDTGELFF
>.|TRBJ2-7|TRBV10-3|many
TGTGCCATCAGTGAGTCCCCAGGACCCTTCTACGAGCAGTACTTC
CAISESPGPFYEQYF
>.|TRBJ2-3|TRBV15|medium-sized
TGTGCCACCAGCAGAGATTTCGATACGCAGTATTTT
CATSRDFDTQYF
>.|TRBJ2-3|TRBV15|many
TGTGCCACCAGCAGAGACAGGGAGGCAGATACGCAGTATTTT
CATSRDREADTQYF
>.|TRBJ1-2|TRBV7-3|.
TGTGCCAGCAGCCTCGGGGGGGGCGAATACGGCTACACCTTC
CASSLGGGEYGYTF
>.|TRBJ1-2|TRBV25-1|many
TGTGCCAGCAGTGAATCTACAGTAAATGGCTACACCTTC
CASSESTVNGYTF
>.|TRBJ2-1|TRBV5-1|many
TGCGCCAGCAGCACGGAAGTTGGCGAGCAGTTCTTC
CASSTEVGEQFF
>TRBD2|TRBJ2-3|TRBV5-1|many
TGCGCCAGCAGCTTCCTAGCGGGGGACACAGATACGCAGTATTTT
CASSFLAGDTDTQYF
>TRBD1|TRBJ2-5|TRBV20-1|many
TGCAGTGCAAAGACAGGGGGTGAAGGAGAGACCCAGTACTTC
CSAKTGGEGETQYF
>.|TRBJ2-1|TRBV20-1|many
TGCAGTGCGACGGAAGGGGGGACCTCCTACAATGAGCAGTTCTTC
CSATEGGTSYNEQFF
>.|TRBJ2-2|TRBV10-2|many
TGCGCCAGCAGTAGAGTCGGGCATCAGTACACCGGGGAGCTGTTTTTT
CASSRVGHQYTGELFF
>.|TRBJ2-2|TRBV6-5|many
TGTGCCAGCAGAGCCGGGTCCACCCCCCGGGAGCTGTTTTTT
CASRAGSTPRELFF
>.|TRBJ2-7|TRBV7-8|many
TGTGCCAGCAGCTTAGTTACCAGGGGCTACGAGCAGTACTTC
CASSLVTRGYEQYF
>.|TRBJ2-7|TRBV6-5|many
TGTGCCAGCACAGGGGACCCCTACGAGCAGTACTTC
CASTGDPYEQYF
>.|TRBJ2-5|TRBV3-1|many
TGTGCCAGCAGCCAAGCACCGCCGGGGACTCAAGAGACCCAGTACTTC
CASSQAPPGTQETQYF
>TRBD1|TRBJ2-1|TRBV12-3/TRBV12-4|many
TGTGCCAGCAGTTTGAGACAGGGAGACAATGAGCAGTTCTTC
CASSLRQGDNEQFF
>.|TRBJ2-2|TRBV20-1|many
TGCAGTGCTACTAACACCGGGGAGCTGTTTTTT
CSATNTGELFF
>TRBD1|TRBJ1-5|TRBV7-2|many
TGTGCCAGCAGCCGTTTGACAGGGCCTCATCAGCCCCAGCATTTT
CASSRLTGPHQPQHF
>.|TRBJ1-5|TRBV3-1|many
TGTGCCAGCAGCCAAGGGGGTGGCAATCAGCCCCAGCATTTT
CASSQGGGNQPQHF
>TRBD1|TRBJ1-1|TRBV11-2|.
TGTGCCAGCAGCTTTCGGGGGGCGACAGGGCGCAGCACTGAAGCTTTCTTT
CASSFRGATGRSTEAFF
>.|TRBJ1-5|TRBV4-2|many
TGTGCCAGCAGCCAAGATCGGCGTCAGCCCCAGCATTTT
CASSQDRRQPQHF
>.|TRBJ2-1|TRBV12-3/TRBV12-4|many
TGTGCCAGCAGTCAATCCGGTCGGGGTGAGCAGTTCTTC
CASSQSGRGEQFF
>.|TRBJ2-5|TRBV2|.
TGTGCCAGCAACCTCCAAGAGACCCAGTACTTC
CASNLQETQYF
>TRBD1|TRBJ1-1|TRBV5-6|many
TGTGCCAGCAGCACCACCCGACAGGGTCCGAACACTGAAGCTTTCTTT
CASSTTRQGPNTEAFF
>.|TRBJ2-1|TRBV12-3/TRBV12-4|many
TGTGCCAGCAGCCCTACGGGGTCGCCCAATGAGCAGTTCTTC
CASSPTGSPNEQFF
>TRBD1|TRBJ2-5|TRBV6-5|many
TGTGCCAGCAGTAACCCGGACAGGGACGAGACCCAGTACTTC
CASSNPDRDETQYF
>.|TRBJ2-2|TRBV6-2/TRBV6-3|many
TGTGCCAGCAGTTACTCGAAGGCCGGGGAGCTGTTTTTT
CASSYSKAGELFF
>.|TRBJ1-3|TRBV9|many
TGTGCCAGCAGCGTGACCTCTGGACTGGGAAACACCATATATTTT
CASSVTSGLGNTIYF
>.|TRBJ1-2|TRBV10-1|few
TGCGCCAGCAGTGAAAAGGGCCCCTATGGCTACACCTTC
CASSEKGPYGYTF
>.|TRBJ2-2|TRBV12-3/TRBV12-4|many
TGTGCCAGCAGGCTTAGGGGGACGAACACCGGGGAGCTGTTTTTT
CASRLRGTNTGELFF
>.|TRBJ2-5|TRBV6-6|many
TGTGCCAGCAAAAACACGGGAGAGACCCAGTACTTC
CASKNTGETQYF
>.|TRBJ1-3|TRBV7-9|.
TGTGCCAACAGCTTCCGGGAGGTCGGAAACACCATATATTTT
CANSFREVGNTIYF
>.|TRBJ1-6|TRBV9|many
TGTGCCAGCAGCGCTACAGGGAATTCACCCCTCCACTTT
CASSATGNSPLHF
>.|TRBJ2-4|TRBV9|many
TGTGCCAGCAGCGTAGAGGGGTTGGAAAACATTCAGTACTTC
CASSVEGLENIQYF
>.|TRBJ2-5|TRBV6-2/TRBV6-3|many
TGTGCCAGCAGTTACTCCGGCCAAGGGGGAGAGACCCAGTACTTC
CASSYSGQGGETQYF
>TRBD1|TRBJ2-7|TRBV7-2|many
TGTGCCAGCAGCTTGGGACAGGGGGCATCTGGGCAGTACTTC
CASSLGQGASGQYF
>.|TRBJ2-3|TRBV4-3|many
TGCGCCAGCAGCCAAAGTAACACAGATACGCAGTATTTT
CASSQSNTDTQYF
>TRBD2|TRBJ2-3|TRBV4-3|many
TGCGCCAGCAGCCAAGACCGGGGAGGGTCCCCAAACACAGATACGCAGTATTTT
CASSQDRGGSPNTDTQYF
>.|TRBJ1-5|TRBV28|many
TGTGCCAGCAGTTACCTGAGCCCGGGGGGCAATCAGCCCCAGCATTTT
CASSYLSPGGNQPQHF